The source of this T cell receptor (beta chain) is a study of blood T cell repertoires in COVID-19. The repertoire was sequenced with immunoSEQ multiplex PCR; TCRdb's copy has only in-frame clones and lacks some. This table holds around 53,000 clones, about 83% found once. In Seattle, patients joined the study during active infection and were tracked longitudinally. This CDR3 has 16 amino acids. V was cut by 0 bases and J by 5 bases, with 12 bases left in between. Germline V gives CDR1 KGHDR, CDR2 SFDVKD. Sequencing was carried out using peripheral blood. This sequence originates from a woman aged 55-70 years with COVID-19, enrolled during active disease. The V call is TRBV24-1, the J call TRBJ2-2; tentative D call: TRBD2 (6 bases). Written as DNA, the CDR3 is TGTGCCACCAGTGATTTGTTTCAGGGAGGTACCGGGGAGCTGTTTTTT. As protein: CATSDLFQGGTGELFF.